This entry features one TCR beta chain sequence. The V segment lost 2 bases and the J segment 7 bases; nucleotides outside the gene matches: 9. This CDR3 comprises 17 residues. Germline loops: CDR1 MNHEY, CDR2 SVGAGI. In TCRdb, the 5' RACE reads were re-called with MiXCR into one record per CDR3 protein. This table holds roughly 1,500,000 distinct CDR3 sequences, more than 30% found once. The sample is drawn from a study of identical twins. The chain joins TRBV6-5 to TRBJ1-6; 9 bases agree with TRBD1. The sequence was obtained from a newborn girl in good health. The material sequenced was cord blood. The CDR3 DNA is TGTGCCAGCAGTTACCGGTCGACCGGGACAGGGAATTCACCCCTCCACTTT. Its translation is CASSYRSTGTGNSPLHF.